This section outlines one TCR beta chain sequence together with its context. A few counts support this clone. Its antigen has not been determined. Base-call qualities are not available, and no considerably larger clone is one nucleotide away. Whole blood was collected in K2EDTA tubes by collaborating institutions according to the institutions' own protocols. For TCRbeta analysis, collaborators shipped samples as frozen whole blood, isolated PBMCs, or DNA extracted from either of those sample types. V ends up 0 bases short and J 9 bases short, with an unmatched junction base count of 11. CDR1 and CDR2 were assigned from the germline V gene (reference sequence) as GTSNPN and SVGIG. There are 16 amino acids in the CDR3, from cysteine to phenylalanine inclusive. Of the read, only the CDR3 DNA is kept; its 48 bases are in frame from base 1. This sample is part of a study of blood T cell repertoires in COVID-19 (dated by TCRdb to the early 2020s). For the study in its entirety: Samples covering the acute and convalescent phases of COVID-19 were provided by collaborators in the United States, Italy and Spain. A freely available public database, intended as a resource for researchers studying the immune response to SARS-CoV-2, is where the repertoires were released. The prospective study material was composed of cDNA or gDNA derived from T cells, B-cell-depleted T cells, or PBMCs. Nearly every sample came with metadata listing a de-identified subject ID, COVID-19 status, age in years and sex. The samples were drawn from the first 160 participants of the ongoing ImmuneRACE study and from some 1,300 subjects provided by 6 global collaborators. HLA class I and class II types, where available, came from metadata supplied by the sample provider rather than from assay-based typing. The dataset comprised deeply sampled blood TCRbeta repertoires from subjects exposed to, actively infected with, or recovered from COVID-19.

The immunoSEQ Assay, a bias-controlled multiplex PCR, was used to amplify TCRbeta CDR3 regions from genomic DNA. In the authors' own workflow: Nucleated cell counts per sample were estimated from amplification of reference gene primers within the assay. To quantify the absolute abundance of each unique TCRbeta CDR3 rearrangement, sequence reads were collapsed and filtered. For each sample, productive Simpson clonality was calculated by taking the square root of Simpson's diversity index across productive rearrangements. TCRdb stores this immuneACCESS table with in-frame sequences only. Part of the clones is absent; in the studies checked, under half of the shortfall reflects unresolved V genes, and no reason is known for the rest. V, J and clone size derive from that table, while D and trimming were established from the DNA sequence. Across this sample there are 100,000 to 150,000 clones, with approximately 81% seen only once. The ten largest clones take up about 1.5% of the sample.

Study-wide findings and limitations: How much clinical and demographic metadata was included differed by source and by participant, and the metadata was provided uncurated.

This receptor was identified in a man aged 55 to 70 with acute or convalescent COVID-19. The sequencing sample was made of peripheral blood. The receptor chain draws on TRBV30 and TRBJ1-6, and 7 bases in between align with TRBD1. CDR3 region: CAWSVRGGRGLSPLHF. The DNA is as follows: TGTGCCTGGAGTGTACGGGGGGGAAGGGGGCTTTCACCCCTCCACTTT.